This is a list of T cell receptor beta chains from one sample in a study of shared clonotypes between healthy human individuals. The data were produced by immunoSEQ multiplex PCR, yet TCRdb's version contains in-frame clones alone and is incomplete. The table shows roughly 2,300,000 clones, with less than 95% occurring only once. Sequenced material: naive CD4+ T cells from PBMCs. These receptors all stem from a man younger than 35 in good health. Some clones in this sample may be carry-over from other donors' samples. Each CDR3 is given with its conserved first and last residue. The D gene is left open where the match is weak. Expanded clones get a size class; other rows say once, few or many, or leave the size out.

clone size	J gene	V gene	D gene	CDR3 protein	CDR3 DNA
-	TRBJ2-6	TRBV2	-	CASSDVAGSGANVLTF	TGTGCCAGCAGTGATGTTGCTGGGTCTGGGGCCAACGTCCTGACTTTC
-	TRBJ1-2	TRBV5-1	-	CASSLWTTESYGYTF	TGCGCCAGCAGCTTGTGGACGACCGAAAGCTATGGCTACACCTTC
-	TRBJ2-1	TRBV7-3	-	CASSLNAQSYNEQFF	TGTGCCAGCAGCTTAAATGCACAATCCTACAATGAGCAGTTCTTC
once	TRBJ1-1	TRBV28	TRBD1	CASSFLGQSNTEAFF	TGTGCCAGCAGTTTCTTGGGACAGTCGAACACTGAAGCTTTCTTT
-	TRBJ2-3	TRBV9	-	CASSPRRDTDTQYF	TGTGCCAGCAGCCCAAGGAGGGACACAGATACGCAGTATTTT
-	TRBJ2-7	TRBV2	-	CASRPTGEQYF	TGTGCCAGCAGACCAACAGGGGAGCAGTACTTC
once	TRBJ2-7	TRBV19	-	CASSISGIGPSDEQYF	TGTGCCAGTAGTATATCGGGTATTGGCCCTTCGGACGAGCAGTACTTC
-	TRBJ1-3	TRBV5-1	-	CASSLGAQGTGNTIYF	TGCGCCAGCAGCTTGGGTGCGCAGGGGACGGGAAACACCATATATTTT
-	TRBJ2-3	TRBV15	-	CATSSGVYDRTDTQYF	TGTGCCACCAGCTCGGGAGTATATGACCGCACAGATACGCAGTATTTT
-	TRBJ2-2	TRBV5-5	TRBD2	CASRPGLVTGELFF	TGTGCCAGCAGGCCAGGACTAGTCACCGGGGAGCTGTTTTTT